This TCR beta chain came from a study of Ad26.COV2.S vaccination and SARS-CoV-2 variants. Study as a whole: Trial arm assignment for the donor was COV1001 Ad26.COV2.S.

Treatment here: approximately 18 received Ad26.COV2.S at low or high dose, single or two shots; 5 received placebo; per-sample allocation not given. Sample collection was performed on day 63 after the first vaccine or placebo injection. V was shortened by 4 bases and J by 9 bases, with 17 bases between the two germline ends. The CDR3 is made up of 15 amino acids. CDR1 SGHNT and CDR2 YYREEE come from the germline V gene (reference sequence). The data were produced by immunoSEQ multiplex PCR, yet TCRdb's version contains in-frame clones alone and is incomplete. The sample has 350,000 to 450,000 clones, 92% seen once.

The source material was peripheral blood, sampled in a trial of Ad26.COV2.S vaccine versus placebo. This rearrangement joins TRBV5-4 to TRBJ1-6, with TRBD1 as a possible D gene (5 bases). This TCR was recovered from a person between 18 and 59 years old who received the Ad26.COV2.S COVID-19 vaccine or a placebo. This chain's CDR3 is CASSPRGREGSPLHF. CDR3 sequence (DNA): TGTGCCAGCAGCCCCCGCGGCAGGGAGGGTTCACCCCTCCACTTT. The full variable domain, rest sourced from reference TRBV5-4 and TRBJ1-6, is ETGVTQSPTHLIKTRGQQVTLRCSSQSGHNTVSWYQQALGQGPQFIFQYYREEENGRGNFPPRFSGLQFPNYSSELNVNALELDDSALYLCASSPRGREGSPLHFGNGTRLTVT.